This T cell receptor beta chain was retrieved from a study of regulatory T cells in long-lasting Graves disease (dated by TCRdb to the early 2020s). Study-wide context: Antithyroid drugs had been taken for less than 3 months by newly diagnosed Graves' disease patients. The study was registered as a clinical trial and conducted in China. A total of around 35 samples underwent TCR sequencing, from around 13 patients with persistent Graves' disease and approximately 20 patients with newly diagnosed Graves' disease. Persistent Graves' disease patients were compared with newly diagnosed Graves' disease patients by peripheral blood TCR sequencing and RNA sequencing.

The sample's time point label is to be understood as: newly diagnosed GD, antithyroid drugs for less than 3 months. RNA was extracted from PBMCs in TRIzol for both TCR sequencing and RNA sequencing. The diagnosis of Graves' disease was made according to American Thyroid Association guidelines. Recruitment of patients was carried out at an endocrinology department in Xi'an, China. From each patient, approximately 10 milliliters of peripheral blood was collected into an EDTA anticoagulant tube. PBMCs were isolated by Ficoll Paque Plus density gradient separation without further T cell sorting. An Agilent 2100 Bioanalyzer and agarose gel were used to assess RNA quality, and a NanoDrop 2000 was used to measure RNA concentration. The method was multiplex PCR. These reads were obtained on an Illumina HiSeq 4000. iRepertoire HTBI primers and Arm-PCR amplification of CDR3 regions were used to construct TCR beta libraries. Gel purification was performed on PCR products prior to sequencing. In the original analysis: Across samples, roughly 60 TRBV and approximately 15 TRBJ segments were identified and used for gene usage analysis of CDR3 amino acid clonotypes. COPE and FqMerger were used to merge the filtered high-quality paired reads into contigs. BLAST was used to align contigs to the IMGT TRBV, TRBD and TRBJ reference genes, and CDR3 was defined following IMGT. Highly expanded clones were defined as clonotypes with a frequency above 0.1%. Shannon entropy was used to measure repertoire diversity, and the Gini coefficient was used to measure V-J evenness. A clonotype was considered public if more than one individual shared it. The public reads were quality trimmed at Q25 with fastp and then assembled into clones with MiXCR by TCRdb, keeping productive beta chains. Rows are combined by CDR3 protein, so each entry shows the most common genes and DNA. TCRdb, not the authors, supplied the V and J calls. The sample table records 200,000 to 250,000 distinct CDR3 sequences; about 17% of these occur just once. Together, the top ten hold around 20% of the sample.

Ten or more counts support this clonotype. Its antigen target is currently unknown. The input lacks base qualities; no much larger clone sits a single base away. Findings and caveats that apply to the study as a whole: The authors noted that the small sample size was a limitation that may lower accuracy. Patients with persistent disease shared more public clonotypes (around 2,700) than newly diagnosed patients did (more than 900). Persistent disease showed preferential use of TRBV28, TRBJ1-2 and TRBJ2-5, whereas newly diagnosed disease favored TRBV20-1 and TRBJ2-1. Lower TCR Shannon entropy and fewer highly expanded clones were observed in persistent Graves' disease patients than in newly diagnosed patients, which suggested clonal expansion. Sequencing and analysis were limited to the TCR beta chain. The study examined only peripheral blood because the primary lesion, thyroid tissue, could not be accessed.

The CDR3 covers 11 residues, taking in both the cysteine and the phenylalanine. Only the CDR3 part of the read is kept: 33 bases, read in frame from the first base. CDR1 and CDR2, looked up from the germline V gene, are ENHRY and SYGVKD. V lost 6 bases and J lost 5 bases; the stretch between them is 6 bases long. This chain is built from TRBV10-3 and TRBJ2-3, with no D gene named confidently. This clonotype was sampled from a female donor with Graves disease. The specimen comprised peripheral blood mononuclear cells (PBMCs), sampled at new diagnosis, from a patient treated with antithyroid drugs. The bases are TGTGCCATCAGGGCGGAAGATACGCAGTATTTT. Translation gives CAIRAEDTQYF.